Presented here are 22 T cell receptor beta chains from one specimen sequenced in a study of graft-versus-host responses after intestinal transplantation. Their specific antigens are unknown. Only in-frame clones appear in the TCRdb table, and some are missing; sequencing was by immunoSEQ multiplex PCR. This sample has fewer than 110,000 clones, with roughly 93% found just once. The sequences come from unstimulated CD8+ T cells sorted from spleen or lymph node cells, collected before intestinal transplant. The receptors here all came from a human donor who received an intestinal transplant.

The CDR3 DNA reads as TGTGCCAGCAGTTTAGGACGGAATAATGAGCAGTTCTTC. It is translated as CASSLGRNNEQFF. J is TRBJ2-1 and V is TRBV28, with D hard to call. This CDR3 has 13 amino acids. V was cut by 2 bases and J by 7 bases, with 9 bases left in between. Looked up from germline, CDR1 is MDHEN and CDR2 is SYDVKM.

Only one count was recorded for this clone. This chain joins TRBV11-2 and TRBJ2-3, with a weak D call TRBD2 (6 bases). The CDR3 runs 15 residues. Germline V gene lookup returns CDR1 SGHAT and CDR2 FQNNGV. The germline V and J ends were trimmed by 5 bases and 4 bases, with 16 bases remaining between them. As DNA, the CDR3 is TGTGCCAGCAGCCCGCTTCGGGGAGGCCCAGATACGCAGTATTTT. Its protein is CASSPLRGGPDTQYF. The variable domain in full, completed from reference TRBV11-2 and TRBJ2-3, reads EAGVAQSPRYKIIEKRQSVAFWCNPISGHATLYWYQQILGQGPKLLIQFQNNGVVDDSQLPKDRFSAERLKGVDSTLKIQPAKLEDSAVYLCASSPLRGGPDTQYFGPGTRLTVL.

The chain has TRBV11-2 and TRBJ1-6; 9 bases align to TRBD1. V lost 3 bases to trimming and J lost 0 bases; unmatched junction nucleotides: 6. This CDR3 spans 18 amino acids. CDR1 and CDR2 from the germline V gene are SGHAT and FQNNGV. This CDR3 reads CASSFWTGDRSYNSPLHF. The DNA of the CDR3 is TGTGCCAGCAGCTTCTGGACAGGGGACCGCTCCTATAATTCACCCCTCCACTTT.

The genes are TRBV2 and TRBJ1-1, with TRBD1 matching 7 bases. Germline V gene lookup returns CDR1 SNHLY and CDR2 FYNNEI. This CDR3 comprises 14 residues. With V trimmed by 6 bases and J by 3 bases, 7 bases remained unmatched. Here the CDR3 DNA reads TGTGCCAGCAGAACAGGGGCGGGAGACACTGAAGCTTTCTTT. Amino acids: CASRTGAGDTEAFF.

The rearrangement uses TRBV7-6 and TRBJ2-1; TRBD2 matches at 9 bases. J lost 4 bases, V lost 3 bases, and 7 bases had no gene match. Looked up from germline, CDR1 is SGHVS and CDR2 is FNYEAQ. The CDR3 consists of 16 residues. The CDR3 DNA sequence: TGTGCCAGCAGCTTGGGGAGCGGGGGGACTTACAATGAGCAGTTCTTC. Translating gives CASSLGSGGTYNEQFF. Variable domain in full (rest from reference TRBV7-6 and TRBJ2-1): GAGVSQSPRYKVTKRGQDVALRCDPISGHVSLYWYRQALGQGPEFLTYFNYEAQQDKSGLPNDRFSAERPEGSISTLTIQRTEQRDSAMYRCASSLGSGGTYNEQFFGPGTRLTVL.

The gene calls are TRBV27 and TRBJ1-1, with TRBD1 as a possible D gene (6 bases). This CDR3 contains 14 residues. Between the trimmed V and J ends, which lost 6 bases and 6 bases, there was a span of 17 bases. Germline values: CDR1 MNHEY, CDR2 SMNVEV (reference sequence). The DNA of the CDR3 is TGTGCCAGCAGATTTCAGGGGAATAAGGCTGAAGCTTTCTTT. Protein product: CASRFQGNKAEAFF.

The V and J genes are TRBV5-1 and TRBJ2-2; 12 nucleotides match TRBD2. Germline CDR1 SGHRS, CDR2 YFSETQ. CDR3 length: 18 residues. V lost 0 bases and J lost 6; bases outside the gene matches: 9. The CDR3 region has the DNA TGCGCCAGCAGCTTGGTGCTAGCGGGGGGGCCCCCGGCCGGGGAGCTGTTTTTT. It codes for CASSLVLAGGPPAGELFF.

This chain joins TRBV19 and TRBJ2-3; D is ambiguous. V was cut by 5 bases and J by 6 bases, with 15 bases left in between. The CDR3 totals 14 residues. Germline loops: CDR1 LNHDA, CDR2 SQIVND (reference sequence). CDR3 residues: CASSLLMAVDTQYF. The CDR3 DNA is TGTGCCAGTAGTCTCCTCATGGCGGTTGATACGCAGTATTTT.

V and J are TRBV5-4 and TRBJ2-7, with D maybe TRBD2 (5 bases). Per germline, CDR1 SGHNT and CDR2 YYREEE (reference sequence). V gave up 4 bases and J gave up 9 bases, with 11 bases separating them. The CDR3 is made up of 11 amino acids. In DNA, the CDR3 is TGTGCCAGCAGCGCCGGGATAGGGCAGTACTTC. Translated, it gives CASSAGIGQYF.

V gene TRBV6-6 combines with J gene TRBJ1-2; D unclear. From germline, CDR1 is MNHNY and CDR2 SVGAGI (reference sequence). The CDR3 covers 14 residues. Trimming removed 0 bases from V and 6 bases from J, with 11 bases in between. Here the CDR3 DNA reads TGTGCCAGCAGTTACTCGGTAGGCTCGCATGGCTACACCTTC. Protein sequence: CASSYSVGSHGYTF.

Only a few counts were recorded for this clone. The CDR3 reads CASSQVFPSGNTIYF. The CDR3 DNA reads TGCGCCAGCAGCCAGGTATTCCCCTCTGGAAACACCATATATTTT. V usage is TRBV4-1 and J usage is TRBJ1-3; D gene uncertain. The CDR3 is 15 amino acids. V lost 3 bases to trimming and J lost 0 bases, with 9 bases between them. Germline loops: CDR1 MGHRA, CDR2 YSYEKL.

The V gene is TRBV30, the J gene TRBJ1-3, with 7 bases matching TRBD1. After removal of 2 bases from V and 2 bases from J, the junction contained 6 bases not matched to a gene. Germline V gene sequence: CDR1 GTSNPN, CDR2 SVGIG (reference sequence). The length of the CDR3 is 15 residues. The CDR3 sequence is CAWSFFQGAGNTIYF. CDR3 sequence (DNA): TGTGCCTGGAGTTTCTTCCAGGGGGCTGGAAACACCATATATTTT.

The genes are TRBV5-6 and TRBJ1-3; D not certain. Germline V CDR1 and CDR2: SGHDT, YYEEEE. The CDR3 sequence is 15 residues long. Trimming took 3 bases from V and 0 from J, leaving 10 bases between them. CDR3 protein: CASSSPGSSGNTIYF. CDR3 DNA: TGTGCCAGCAGCTCCCCGGGGAGCTCTGGAAACACCATATATTTT.

This clone was recorded only once. This chain joins TRBV6-1 and TRBJ2-1; no clear D gene. Trimming pared 7 bases from V and 8 bases from J, leaving 15 bases between. There are 13 residues in the CDR3. Germline V gene lookup returns CDR1 MNHNS and CDR2 SASEGT. The CDR3 loop reads CASNIGSLDEQFF. The CDR3 bases are TGTGCCAGCAACATAGGGTCACTCGATGAGCAGTTCTTC.

The chain is built from TRBV5-4 and TRBJ1-2; D is perhaps TRBD1 (6 bases). CDR3 length equals 14 residues. Germline CDR1 SGHNT, CDR2 YYREEE (reference sequence). The germline V and J ends were trimmed by 5 bases and 3 bases, with 14 bases remaining between them. CDR3 in amino acids: CASRITGMDYGYTF. CDR3 nucleotide sequence: TGTGCCAGCAGAATTACAGGGATGGACTATGGCTACACCTTC.

The chain is built from TRBV6-6 and TRBJ2-5; D is uncertain. There are 10 residues in the CDR3. Germline V gene sequence: CDR1 MNHNY, CDR2 SVGAGI (reference sequence). The germline V and J ends were trimmed by 4 bases and 5 bases, with 2 bases remaining between them. In nucleotides, the CDR3 is TGTGCCAGCAGTTGGGAGACCCAGTACTTC. This sequence encodes CASSWETQYF.

The rearrangement links TRBV30 to TRBJ2-7; D is perhaps TRBD1 (5 bases). The length of the CDR3 is 11 residues. Between the trimmed V and J ends, which lost 5 bases and 4 bases, there was a span of 9 bases. Germline-derived CDR1 and CDR2 are GTSNPN and SVGIG (reference sequence). The CDR3 coding sequence is TGTGCCTGGGGAGACAGTTACGAGCAGTACTTC. This sequence encodes CAWGDSYEQYF.

The V and J genes are TRBV15 and TRBJ2-1; D not certain. Looked up from germline, CDR1 is LNHNV and CDR2 is YYDKDF (reference sequence). The V and J ends lost 8 bases and 0 bases respectively, with 8 bases between them. CDR3 length: 13 residues. The CDR3 here is CATGQLSYNEQFF. Here the CDR3 DNA reads TGTGCCACCGGCCAACTCTCCTACAATGAGCAGTTCTTC.

This sequence joins TRBV15 and TRBJ2-7, with 7 bases identical to TRBD1. The CDR3 sequence is 14 residues long. CDR1 and CDR2 (germline): LNHNV, YYDKDF (reference sequence). V was pared by 5 bases and J by 4 bases, with 8 bases of the junction left unmatched. The CDR3 here is CATSPKGTEYEQYF. The CDR3, as DNA: TGTGCCACCAGCCCCAAGGGGACAGAATACGAGCAGTACTTC.

The CDR3 region is CASSQGQTGFSNQPQHF. In DNA, the CDR3 is TGCGCCAGCAGCCAAGGTCAAACAGGGTTTAGCAATCAGCCCCAGCATTTT. The rearrangement links TRBV4-1 to TRBJ1-5; D perhaps matches TRBD1 (6 bases). Trimming pared 1 base from V and 0 bases from J, leaving 13 bases between. The CDR3 runs 17 residues. The germline gives CDR1 MGHRA, CDR2 YSYEKL.

The genes are TRBV6-1 and TRBJ1-5; unclear D gene. Per germline, CDR1 MNHNS and CDR2 SASEGT. This CDR3 comprises 12 residues. Trimming took 1 base from V and 7 from J, leaving 5 bases between them. CDR3 amino acids: CASSEEGQPQHF. The CDR3, as DNA: TGTGCCAGCAGTGAAGAGGGCCAGCCCCAGCATTTT.

The chain links TRBV4-1 to TRBJ1-1, with no clear D. The V and J ends lost 0 bases and 5 bases respectively, with 13 bases between them. The CDR3 has 15 amino acids. From germline, CDR1 is MGHRA and CDR2 YSYEKL. The CDR3 DNA sequence: TGCGCCAGCAGCCAAGAGGGGATACGGAAAACTGAAGCTTTCTTT. Translation gives CASSQEGIRKTEAFF.